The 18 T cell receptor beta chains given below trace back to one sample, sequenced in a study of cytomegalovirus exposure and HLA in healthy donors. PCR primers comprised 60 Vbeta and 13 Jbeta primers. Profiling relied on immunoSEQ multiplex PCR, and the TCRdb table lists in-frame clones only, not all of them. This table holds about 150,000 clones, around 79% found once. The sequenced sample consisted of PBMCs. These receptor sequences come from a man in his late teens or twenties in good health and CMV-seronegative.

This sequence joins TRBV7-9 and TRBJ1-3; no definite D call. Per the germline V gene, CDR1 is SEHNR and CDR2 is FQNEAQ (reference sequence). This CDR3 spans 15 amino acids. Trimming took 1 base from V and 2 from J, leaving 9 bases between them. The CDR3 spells CASSLVQLAGNTIYF. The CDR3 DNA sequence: TGTGCCAGCAGCTTAGTACAGTTGGCTGGAAACACCATATATTTT.

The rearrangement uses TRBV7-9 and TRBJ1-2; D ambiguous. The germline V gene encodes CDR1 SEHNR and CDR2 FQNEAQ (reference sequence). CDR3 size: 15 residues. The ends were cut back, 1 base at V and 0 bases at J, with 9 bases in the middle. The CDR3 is CASSLGAGSNYGYTF. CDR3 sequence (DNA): TGTGCCAGCAGCTTAGGGGCGGGTTCTAACTATGGCTACACCTTC.

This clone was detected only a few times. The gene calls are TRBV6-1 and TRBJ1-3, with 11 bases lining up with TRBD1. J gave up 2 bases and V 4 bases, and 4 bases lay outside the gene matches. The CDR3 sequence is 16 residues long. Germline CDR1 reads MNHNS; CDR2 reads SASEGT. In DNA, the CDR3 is TGTGCCAGCAGTGGCGGACAGGGGGCTGCTGGAAACACCATATATTTT. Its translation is CASSGGQGAAGNTIYF.

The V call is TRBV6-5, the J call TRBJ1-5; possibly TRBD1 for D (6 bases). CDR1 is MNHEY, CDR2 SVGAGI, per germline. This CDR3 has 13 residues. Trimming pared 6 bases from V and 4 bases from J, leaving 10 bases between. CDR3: CASRVGANQPQHF. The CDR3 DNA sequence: TGTGCCAGCAGAGTGGGGGCTAATCAGCCCCAGCATTTT.

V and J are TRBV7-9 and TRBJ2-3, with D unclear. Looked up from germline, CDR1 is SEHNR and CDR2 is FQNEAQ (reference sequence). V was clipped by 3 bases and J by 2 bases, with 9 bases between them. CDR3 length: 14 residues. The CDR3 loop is CASSFGEVTDTQYF. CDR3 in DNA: TGTGCCAGCAGCTTTGGCGAGGTCACAGATACGCAGTATTTT.

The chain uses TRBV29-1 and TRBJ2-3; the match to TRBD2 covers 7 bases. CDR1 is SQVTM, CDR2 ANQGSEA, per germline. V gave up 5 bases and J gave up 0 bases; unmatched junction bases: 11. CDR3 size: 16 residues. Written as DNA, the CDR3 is TGCAGCGTTTCAGCGGGAACGTTTTCTAGCACAGATACGCAGTATTTT. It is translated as CSVSAGTFSSTDTQYF.

CDR3 amino acids: CASSQMLLAGEDEQFF. CDR3 bases: TGCGCCAGCAGCCAAATGTTACTAGCGGGAGAGGATGAGCAGTTCTTC. The chain uses TRBV4-3 and TRBJ2-1, with 11 positions matching TRBD2. Germline V lookup: CDR1 LGHNA, CDR2 YSLEER. The CDR3 runs to 16 residues. The junction had 8 bases not matched to a gene; V was cut back by 2 bases and J by 8 bases.

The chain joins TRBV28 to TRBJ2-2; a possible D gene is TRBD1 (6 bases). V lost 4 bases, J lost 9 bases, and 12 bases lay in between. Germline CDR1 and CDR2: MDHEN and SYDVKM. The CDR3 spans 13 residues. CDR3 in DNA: TGTGCCAGCAGTTCGCCGGGACACCGGGAGCTGTTTTTT. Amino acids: CASSSPGHRELFF.

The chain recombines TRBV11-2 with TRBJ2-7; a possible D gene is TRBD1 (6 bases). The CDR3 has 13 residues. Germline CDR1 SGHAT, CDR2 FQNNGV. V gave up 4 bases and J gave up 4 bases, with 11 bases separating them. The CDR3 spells CASSWEGGYEQYF. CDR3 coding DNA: TGTGCCAGCAGCTGGGAAGGGGGTTACGAGCAGTACTTC.

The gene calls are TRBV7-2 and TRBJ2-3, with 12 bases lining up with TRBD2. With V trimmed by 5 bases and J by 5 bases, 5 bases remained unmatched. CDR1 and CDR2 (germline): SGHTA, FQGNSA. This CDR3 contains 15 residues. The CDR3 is CASSTLAGGGDTQYF. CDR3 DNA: TGTGCCAGCAGCACCCTAGCGGGAGGGGGAGATACGCAGTATTTT.

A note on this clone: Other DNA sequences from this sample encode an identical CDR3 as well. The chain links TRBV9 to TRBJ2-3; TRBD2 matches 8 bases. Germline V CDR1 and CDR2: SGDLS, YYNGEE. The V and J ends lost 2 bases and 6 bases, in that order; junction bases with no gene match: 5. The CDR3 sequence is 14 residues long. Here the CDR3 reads CASSVSGKLDTQYF. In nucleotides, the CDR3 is TGTGCCAGCAGCGTTAGCGGGAAATTGGATACGCAGTATTTT.

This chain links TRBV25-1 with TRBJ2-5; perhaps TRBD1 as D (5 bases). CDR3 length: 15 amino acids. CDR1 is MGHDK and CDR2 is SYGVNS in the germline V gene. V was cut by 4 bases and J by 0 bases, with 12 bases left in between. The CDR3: CASSGTGWYQETQYF. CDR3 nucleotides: TGTGCCAGCAGTGGTACAGGCTGGTACCAAGAGACCCAGTACTTC.

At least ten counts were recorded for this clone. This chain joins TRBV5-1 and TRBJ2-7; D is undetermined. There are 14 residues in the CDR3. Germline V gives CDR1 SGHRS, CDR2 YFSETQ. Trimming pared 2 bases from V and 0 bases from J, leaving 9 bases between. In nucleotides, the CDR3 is TGCGCCAGCAGCTTAAGCTACAGCTCCTACGAGCAGTACTTC. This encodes CASSLSYSSYEQYF.

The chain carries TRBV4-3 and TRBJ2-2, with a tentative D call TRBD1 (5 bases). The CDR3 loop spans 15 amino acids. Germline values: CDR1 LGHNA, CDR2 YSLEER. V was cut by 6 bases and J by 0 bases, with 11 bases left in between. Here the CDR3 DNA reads TGCGCCAGCAGGCACGACAGTACGAACACCGGGGAGCTGTTTTTT. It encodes CASRHDSTNTGELFF.

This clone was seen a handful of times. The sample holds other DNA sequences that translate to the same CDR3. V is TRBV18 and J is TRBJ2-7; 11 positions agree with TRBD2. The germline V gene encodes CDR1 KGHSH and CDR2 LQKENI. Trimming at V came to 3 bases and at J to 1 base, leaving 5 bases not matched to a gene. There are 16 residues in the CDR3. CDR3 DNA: TGTGCCAGCTCACCTCCGGGGACTAGCGGTTCCTACGAGCAGTACTTC. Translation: CASSPPGTSGSYEQYF. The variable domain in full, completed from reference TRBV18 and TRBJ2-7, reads NAGVMQNPRHLVRRRGQEARLRCSPMKGHSHVYWYRQLPEEGLKFMVYLQKENIIDESGMPKERFSAEFPKEGPSILRIQQVVRGDSAAYFCASSPPGTSGSYEQYFGPGTRLTVT.

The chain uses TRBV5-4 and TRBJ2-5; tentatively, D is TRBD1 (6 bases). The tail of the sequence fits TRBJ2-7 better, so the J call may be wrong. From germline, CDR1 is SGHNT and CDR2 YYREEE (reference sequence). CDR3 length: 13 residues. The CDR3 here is CASSLGTGPEQYF. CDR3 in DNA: TGTGCCAGCAGCTTGGGTACAGGGCCCGAGCAGTACTTC.

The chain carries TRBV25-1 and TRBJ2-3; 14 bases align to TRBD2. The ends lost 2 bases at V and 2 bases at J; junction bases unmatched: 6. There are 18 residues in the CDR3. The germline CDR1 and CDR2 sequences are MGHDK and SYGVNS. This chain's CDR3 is CASSEGGLAGGHTDTQYF. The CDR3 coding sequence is TGTGCCAGCAGTGAAGGAGGACTAGCGGGAGGCCACACAGATACGCAGTATTTT.

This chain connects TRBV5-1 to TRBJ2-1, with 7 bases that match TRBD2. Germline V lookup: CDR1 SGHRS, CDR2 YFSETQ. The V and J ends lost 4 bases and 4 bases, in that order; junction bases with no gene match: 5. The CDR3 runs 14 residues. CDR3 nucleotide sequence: TGCGCCAGCAGCCCGGCTAGCGGATACAATGAGCAGTTCTTC. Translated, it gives CASSPASGYNEQFF.